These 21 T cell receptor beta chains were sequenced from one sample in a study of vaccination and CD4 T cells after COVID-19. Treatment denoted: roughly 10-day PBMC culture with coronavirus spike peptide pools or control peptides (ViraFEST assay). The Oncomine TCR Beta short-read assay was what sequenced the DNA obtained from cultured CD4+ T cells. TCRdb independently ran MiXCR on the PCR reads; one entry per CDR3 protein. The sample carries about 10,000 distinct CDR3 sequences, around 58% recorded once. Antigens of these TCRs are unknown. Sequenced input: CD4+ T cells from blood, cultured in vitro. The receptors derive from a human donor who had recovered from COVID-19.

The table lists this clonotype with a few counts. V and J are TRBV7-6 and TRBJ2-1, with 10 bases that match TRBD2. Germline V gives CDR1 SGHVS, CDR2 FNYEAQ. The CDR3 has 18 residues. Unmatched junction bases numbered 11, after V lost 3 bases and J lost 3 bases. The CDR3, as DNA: TGTGCCAGCAGCTTGAGGGACCAGCGGGAGGGAAACTACAATGAGCAGTTCTTC. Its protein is CASSLRDQREGNYNEQFF.

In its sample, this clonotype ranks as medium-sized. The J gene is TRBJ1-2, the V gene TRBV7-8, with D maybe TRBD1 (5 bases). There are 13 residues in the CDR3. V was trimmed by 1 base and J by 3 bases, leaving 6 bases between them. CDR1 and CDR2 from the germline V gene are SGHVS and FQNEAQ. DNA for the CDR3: TGTGCCAGCAGCTTAGGACAGTACTATGGCTACACCTTC. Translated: CASSLGQYYGYTF.

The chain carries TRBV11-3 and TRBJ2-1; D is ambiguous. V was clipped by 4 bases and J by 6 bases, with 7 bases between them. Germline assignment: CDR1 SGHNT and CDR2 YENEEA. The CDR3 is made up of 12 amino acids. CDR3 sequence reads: CASSWSINEQFF. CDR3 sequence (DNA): TGTGCCAGCAGCTGGTCGATCAATGAGCAGTTCTTC.

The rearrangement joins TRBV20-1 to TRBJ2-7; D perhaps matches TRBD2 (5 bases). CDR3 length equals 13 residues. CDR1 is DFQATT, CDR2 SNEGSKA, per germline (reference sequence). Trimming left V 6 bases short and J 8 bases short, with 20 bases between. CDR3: CSARPGIGFKQYF. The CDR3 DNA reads TGCAGTGCACGGCCCGGGATCGGATTCAAGCAGTACTTC.

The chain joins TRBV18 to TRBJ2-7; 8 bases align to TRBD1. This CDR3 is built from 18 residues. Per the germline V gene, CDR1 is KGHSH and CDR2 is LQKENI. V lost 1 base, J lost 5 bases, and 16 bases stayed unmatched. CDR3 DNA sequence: TGTGCCAGCTCACCACGGCAGCAGGGGGCTGTTTGGGCCAACGAGCAGTACTTC. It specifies CASSPRQQGAVWANEQYF.

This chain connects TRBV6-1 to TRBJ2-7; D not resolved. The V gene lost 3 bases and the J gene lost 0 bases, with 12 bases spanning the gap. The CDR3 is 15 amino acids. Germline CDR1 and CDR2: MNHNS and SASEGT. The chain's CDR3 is CASSDQYRHSYEQYF. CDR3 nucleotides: TGTGCCAGCAGTGATCAATACCGCCACTCCTACGAGCAGTACTTC.

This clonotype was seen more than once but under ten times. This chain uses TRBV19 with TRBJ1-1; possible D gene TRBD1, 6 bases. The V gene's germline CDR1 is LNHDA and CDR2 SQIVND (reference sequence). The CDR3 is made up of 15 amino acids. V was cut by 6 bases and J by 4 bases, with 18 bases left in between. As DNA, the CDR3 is TGTGCCAGTAGAGTTTACGCCACAGGGAGCACTGAAGCTTTCTTT. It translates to CASRVYATGSTEAFF.

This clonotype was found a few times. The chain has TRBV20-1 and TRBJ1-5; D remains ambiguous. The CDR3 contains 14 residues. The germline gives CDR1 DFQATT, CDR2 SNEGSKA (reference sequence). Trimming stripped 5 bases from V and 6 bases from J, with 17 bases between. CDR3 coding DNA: TGCAGTGCTCGGCGAGGAGGGTTGGGTCAGCCCCAGCATTTT. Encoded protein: CSARRGGLGQPQHF.

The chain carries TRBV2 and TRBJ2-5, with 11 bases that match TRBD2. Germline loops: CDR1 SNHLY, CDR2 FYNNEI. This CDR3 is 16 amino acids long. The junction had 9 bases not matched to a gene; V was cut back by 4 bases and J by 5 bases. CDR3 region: CASSGPDSGGAETQYF. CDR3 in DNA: TGTGCCAGCAGTGGCCCAGATAGCGGGGGGGCGGAGACCCAGTACTTC.

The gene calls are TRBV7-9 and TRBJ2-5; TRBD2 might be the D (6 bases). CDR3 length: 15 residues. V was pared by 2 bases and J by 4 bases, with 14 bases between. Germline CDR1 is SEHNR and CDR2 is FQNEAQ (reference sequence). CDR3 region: CASSLTYRRGETQYF. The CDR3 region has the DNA TGTGCCAGCAGCTTAACCTATAGGCGGGGAGAGACCCAGTACTTC.

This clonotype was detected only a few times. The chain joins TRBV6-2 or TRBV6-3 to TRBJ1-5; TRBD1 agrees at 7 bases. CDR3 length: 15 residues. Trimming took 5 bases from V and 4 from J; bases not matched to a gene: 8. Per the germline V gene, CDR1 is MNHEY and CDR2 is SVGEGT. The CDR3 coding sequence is TGTGCCAGCAGTCGGGACAGCGTCACGAATCAGCCCCAGCATTTT. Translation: CASSRDSVTNQPQHF.

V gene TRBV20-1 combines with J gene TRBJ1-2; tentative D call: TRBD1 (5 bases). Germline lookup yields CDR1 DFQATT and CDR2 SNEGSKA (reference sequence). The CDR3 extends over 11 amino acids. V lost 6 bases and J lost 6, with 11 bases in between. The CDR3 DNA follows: TGCAGTGCCTCGAACAGGAATGGCTACACCTTC. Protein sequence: CSASNRNGYTF.

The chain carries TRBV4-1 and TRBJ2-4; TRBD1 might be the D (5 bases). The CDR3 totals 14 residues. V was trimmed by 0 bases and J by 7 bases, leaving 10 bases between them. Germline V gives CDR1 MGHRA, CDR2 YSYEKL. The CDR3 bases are TGCGCCAGCAGCCAAGATCCCGCAGGGAACATTCAGTACTTC. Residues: CASSQDPAGNIQYF.

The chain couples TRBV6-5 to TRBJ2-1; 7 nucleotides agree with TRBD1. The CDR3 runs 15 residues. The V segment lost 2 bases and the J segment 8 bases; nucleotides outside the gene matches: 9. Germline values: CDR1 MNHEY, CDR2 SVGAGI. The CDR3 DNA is TGTGCCAGCAGTTACCCATCGACAGGGCGGGATGAGCAGTTCTTC. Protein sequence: CASSYPSTGRDEQFF.

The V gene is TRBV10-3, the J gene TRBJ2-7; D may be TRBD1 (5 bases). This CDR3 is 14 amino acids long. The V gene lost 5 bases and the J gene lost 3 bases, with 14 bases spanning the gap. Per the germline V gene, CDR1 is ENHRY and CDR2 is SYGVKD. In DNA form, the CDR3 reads TGTGCCATCAGTAATCCCCGAGACAGCTACGAGCAGTACTTC. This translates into CAISNPRDSYEQYF.

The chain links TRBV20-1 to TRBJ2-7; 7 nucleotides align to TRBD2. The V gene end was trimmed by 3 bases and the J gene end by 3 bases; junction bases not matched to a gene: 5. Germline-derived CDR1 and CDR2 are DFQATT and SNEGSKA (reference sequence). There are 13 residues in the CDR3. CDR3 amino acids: CSASLGEGYEQYF. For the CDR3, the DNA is TGCAGTGCTAGTTTAGGGGAGGGCTACGAGCAGTACTTC.

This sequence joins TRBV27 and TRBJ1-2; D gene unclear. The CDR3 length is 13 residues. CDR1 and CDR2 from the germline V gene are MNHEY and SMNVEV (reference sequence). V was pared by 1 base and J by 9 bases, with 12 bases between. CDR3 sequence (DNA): TGTGCCAGCAGTTTATTGGACGGAGGCAGCTACACCTTC. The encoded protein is CASSLLDGGSYTF.

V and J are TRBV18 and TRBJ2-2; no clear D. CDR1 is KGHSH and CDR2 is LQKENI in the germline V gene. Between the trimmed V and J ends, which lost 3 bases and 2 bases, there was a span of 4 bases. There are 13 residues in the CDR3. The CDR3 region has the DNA TGTGCCAGCTCACCTAGAAACACCGGGGAGCTGTTTTTT. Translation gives CASSPRNTGELFF.

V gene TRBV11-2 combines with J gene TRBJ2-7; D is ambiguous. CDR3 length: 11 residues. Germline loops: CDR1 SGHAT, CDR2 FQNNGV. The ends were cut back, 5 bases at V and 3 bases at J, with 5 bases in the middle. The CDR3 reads CASSLVYEQYF. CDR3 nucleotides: TGTGCCAGCAGCCTGGTCTACGAGCAGTACTTC.

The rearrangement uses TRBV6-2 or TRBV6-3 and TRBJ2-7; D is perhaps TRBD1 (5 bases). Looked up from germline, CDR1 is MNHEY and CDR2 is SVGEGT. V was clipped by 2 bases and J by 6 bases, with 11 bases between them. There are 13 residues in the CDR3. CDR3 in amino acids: CASSYVRGSEQYF. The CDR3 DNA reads TGTGCCAGCAGTTACGTAAGGGGCAGCGAGCAGTACTTC.

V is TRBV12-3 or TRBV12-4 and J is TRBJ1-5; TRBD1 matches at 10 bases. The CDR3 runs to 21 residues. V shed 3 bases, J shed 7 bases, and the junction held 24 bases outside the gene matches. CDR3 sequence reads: CASSFRSPLRDRGMYGQPQHF. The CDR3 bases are TGTGCCAGCAGTTTCCGGTCTCCCCTCCGGGACAGGGGTATGTACGGGCAGCCCCAGCATTTT.